This TCR beta chain was sequenced in a study of T cell repertoires in cytomegalovirus infection. Study-wide background: Well-studied HLA-B-restricted CMV epitopes were used in the study alongside recently identified HLA-C-restricted ones. CMV infection plus the matching HLA type was flagged by public TCR beta signatures. Study results and limitations: Predominance within the ex vivo response was attributable to HLA-C-restricted CMV-specific TCR beta clonotypes.

TCRdb independently ran MiXCR on the reads; one entry per CDR3 protein. The sample shows about 360,000 distinct CDR3 sequences, approximately 35% of them seen only once. This CDR3 spans 16 amino acids. Trimming removed 1 base from V and 0 bases from J, with 12 bases in between. Germline V gene sequence: CDR1 SGHTA, CDR2 FQGNSA. This clonotype was picked up many times. Its antigen is unknown. This chain links TRBV7-2 with TRBJ1-1, with D possibly TRBD1 on 6 matching bases. The source was cultured PBMCs, collected from culture after CMV antigen stimulation. The TCR originated in a human donor in good health (CMV status not recorded). Some clones in this sample may be carry-over from other donors' samples. The CDR3 DNA is TGTGCCAGCAGCTTAGACGCAGGGGCTGTGAACACTGAAGCTTTCTTT. This codes for CASSLDAGAVNTEAFF.